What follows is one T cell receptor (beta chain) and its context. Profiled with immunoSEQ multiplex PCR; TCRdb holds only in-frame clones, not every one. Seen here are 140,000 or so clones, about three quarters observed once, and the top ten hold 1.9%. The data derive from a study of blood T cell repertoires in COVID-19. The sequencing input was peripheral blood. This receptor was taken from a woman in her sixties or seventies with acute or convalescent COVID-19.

The CDR3 reads CASSSSGGRVTEAFF. Written as DNA, the CDR3 is TGTGCCAGCAGCTCGTCGGGGGGCCGAGTCACTGAAGCTTTCTTT. V and J are TRBV11-1 and TRBJ1-1, with D perhaps matching TRBD1 (6 bases). The CDR3 is made up of 15 amino acids. Trimming took off 4 bases at V and 4 bases at J, with 16 bases between the two ends. Germline V CDR1 and CDR2: SGHAT, FQDESV (reference sequence).